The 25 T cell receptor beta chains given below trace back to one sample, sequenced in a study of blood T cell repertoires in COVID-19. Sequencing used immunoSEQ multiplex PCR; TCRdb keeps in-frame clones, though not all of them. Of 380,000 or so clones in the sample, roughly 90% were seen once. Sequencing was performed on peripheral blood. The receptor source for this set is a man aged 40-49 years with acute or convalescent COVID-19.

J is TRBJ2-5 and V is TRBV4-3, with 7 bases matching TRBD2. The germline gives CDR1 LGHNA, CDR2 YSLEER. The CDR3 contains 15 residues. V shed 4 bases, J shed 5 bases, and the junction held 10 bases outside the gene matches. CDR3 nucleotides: TGCGCCAGCAGCCGAGGAGCGGGGAGATCGGAGACCCAGTACTTC. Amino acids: CASSRGAGRSETQYF.

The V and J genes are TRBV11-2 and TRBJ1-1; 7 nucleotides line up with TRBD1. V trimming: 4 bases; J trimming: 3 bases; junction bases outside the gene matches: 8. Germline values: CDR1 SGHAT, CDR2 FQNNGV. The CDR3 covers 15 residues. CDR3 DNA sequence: TGTGCCAGCAGCTCCAGACAGGGTCGGGACACTGAAGCTTTCTTT. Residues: CASSSRQGRDTEAFF.

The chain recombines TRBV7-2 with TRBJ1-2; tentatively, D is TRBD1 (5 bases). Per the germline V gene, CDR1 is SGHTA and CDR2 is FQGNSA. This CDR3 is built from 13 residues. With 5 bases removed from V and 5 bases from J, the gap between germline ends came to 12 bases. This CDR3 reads CASSPRQLYGYTF. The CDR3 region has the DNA TGTGCCAGCAGCCCACGACAGCTTTATGGCTACACCTTC.

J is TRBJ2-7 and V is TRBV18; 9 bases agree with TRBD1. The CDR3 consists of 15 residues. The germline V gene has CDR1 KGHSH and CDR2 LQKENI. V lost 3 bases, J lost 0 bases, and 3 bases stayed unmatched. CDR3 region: CASSPAGQGSYEQYF. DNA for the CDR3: TGTGCCAGCTCACCCGCGGGACAGGGCTCCTACGAGCAGTACTTC.

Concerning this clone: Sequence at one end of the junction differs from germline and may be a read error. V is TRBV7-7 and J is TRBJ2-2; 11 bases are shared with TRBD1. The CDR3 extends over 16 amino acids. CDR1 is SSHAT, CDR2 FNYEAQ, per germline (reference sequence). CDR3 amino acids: CASSQPGQGVSGELFF. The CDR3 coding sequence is TGTGCTAGCAGCCAACCGGGACAGGGGGTCAGCGGGGAGCTGTTTTTT.

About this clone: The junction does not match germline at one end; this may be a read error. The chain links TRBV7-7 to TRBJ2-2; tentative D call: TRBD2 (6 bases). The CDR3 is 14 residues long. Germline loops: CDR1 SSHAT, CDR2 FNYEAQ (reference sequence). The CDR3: CASSLDGGTGELFF. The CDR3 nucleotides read TGTGCTAGCAGCTTAGACGGGGGCACCGGGGAGCTGTTTTTT.

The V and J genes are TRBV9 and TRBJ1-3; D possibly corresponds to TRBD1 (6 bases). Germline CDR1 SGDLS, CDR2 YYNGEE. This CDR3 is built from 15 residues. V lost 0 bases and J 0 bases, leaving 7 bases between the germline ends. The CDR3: CASSVVDSSGNTIYF. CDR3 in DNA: TGTGCCAGCAGCGTAGTGGACAGCTCTGGAAACACCATATATTTT.

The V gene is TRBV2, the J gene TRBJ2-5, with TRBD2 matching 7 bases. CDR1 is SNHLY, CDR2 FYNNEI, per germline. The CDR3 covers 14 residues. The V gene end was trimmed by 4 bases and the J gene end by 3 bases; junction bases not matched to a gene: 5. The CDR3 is CASSVGTTEETQYF. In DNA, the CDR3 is TGTGCCAGCAGTGTGGGGACTACGGAAGAGACCCAGTACTTC. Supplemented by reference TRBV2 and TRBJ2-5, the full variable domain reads EPEVTQTPSHQVTQMGQEVILRCVPISNHLYFYWYRQILGQKVEFLVSFYNNEISEKSEIFDDQFSVERPDGSNFTLKIRSTKLEDSAMYFCASSVGTTEETQYFGPGTRLLVL.

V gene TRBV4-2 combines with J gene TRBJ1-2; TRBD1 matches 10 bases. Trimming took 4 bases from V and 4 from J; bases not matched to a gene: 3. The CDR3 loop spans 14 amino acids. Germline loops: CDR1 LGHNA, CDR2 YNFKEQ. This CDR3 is CASSPWTGGYGYTF. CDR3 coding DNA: TGTGCCAGCAGCCCCTGGACAGGGGGCTATGGCTACACCTTC.

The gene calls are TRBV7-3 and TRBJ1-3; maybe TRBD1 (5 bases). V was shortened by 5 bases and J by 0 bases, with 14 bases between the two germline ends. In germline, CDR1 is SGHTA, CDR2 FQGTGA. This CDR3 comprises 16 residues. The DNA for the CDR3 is TGTGCCAGCAGCCCGATCGGGGGAGACTCTGGAAACACCATATATTTT. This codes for CASSPIGGDSGNTIYF.

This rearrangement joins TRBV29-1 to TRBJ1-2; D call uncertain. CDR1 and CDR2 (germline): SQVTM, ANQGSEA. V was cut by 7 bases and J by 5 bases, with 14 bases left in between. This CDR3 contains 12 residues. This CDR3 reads CSAAEQAYGYTF. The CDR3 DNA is TGCAGCGCTGCAGAGCAGGCGTATGGCTACACCTTC.

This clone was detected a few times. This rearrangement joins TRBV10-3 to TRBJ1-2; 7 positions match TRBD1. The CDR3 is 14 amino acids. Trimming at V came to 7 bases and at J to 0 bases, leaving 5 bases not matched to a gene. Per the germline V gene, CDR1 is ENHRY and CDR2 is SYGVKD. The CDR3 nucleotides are TGTGCCATCAACGACAGGGCATCTAACTATGGCTACACCTTC. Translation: CAINDRASNYGYTF.

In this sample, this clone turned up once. CDR3 region: CASSSSGLTNEKLFF. The CDR3 DNA follows: TGTGCCAGCAGCTCCTCGGGTCTCACAAATGAAAAACTGTTTTTT. The chain employs TRBV7-9 and TRBJ1-4; no definite D call. The CDR3 sequence is 15 residues long. Trimming took off 4 bases at V and 5 bases at J, with 14 bases between the two ends. Germline V gives CDR1 SEHNR, CDR2 FQNEAQ (reference sequence).

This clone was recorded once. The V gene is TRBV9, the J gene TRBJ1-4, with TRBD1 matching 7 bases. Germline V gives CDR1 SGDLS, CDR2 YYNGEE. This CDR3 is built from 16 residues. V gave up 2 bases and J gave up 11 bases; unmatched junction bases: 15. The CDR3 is CASSVGPGQTFDKLFF. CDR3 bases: TGTGCCAGCAGCGTCGGACCGGGACAGACCTTCGATAAACTGTTTTTT.

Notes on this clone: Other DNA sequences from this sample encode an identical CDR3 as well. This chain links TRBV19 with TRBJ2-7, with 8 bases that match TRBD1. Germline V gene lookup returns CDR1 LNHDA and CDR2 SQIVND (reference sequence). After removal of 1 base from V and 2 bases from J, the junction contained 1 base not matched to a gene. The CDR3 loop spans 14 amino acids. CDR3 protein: CASSIGTGTYEQYF. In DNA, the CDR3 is TGTGCCAGTAGTATAGGGACAGGGACCTACGAGCAGTACTTC.

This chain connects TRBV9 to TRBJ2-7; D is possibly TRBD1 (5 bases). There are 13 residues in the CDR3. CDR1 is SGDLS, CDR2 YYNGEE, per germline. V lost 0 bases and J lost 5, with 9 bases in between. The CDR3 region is CASSVDVTDEQYF. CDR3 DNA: TGTGCCAGCAGCGTAGATGTGACAGACGAGCAGTACTTC. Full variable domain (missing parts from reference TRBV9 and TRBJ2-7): DSGVTQTPKHLITATGQRVTLRCSPRSGDLSVYWYQQSLDQGLQFLIQYYNGEERAKGNILERFSAQQFPDLHSELNLSSLELGDSALYFCASSVDVTDEQYFGPGTRLTVT.

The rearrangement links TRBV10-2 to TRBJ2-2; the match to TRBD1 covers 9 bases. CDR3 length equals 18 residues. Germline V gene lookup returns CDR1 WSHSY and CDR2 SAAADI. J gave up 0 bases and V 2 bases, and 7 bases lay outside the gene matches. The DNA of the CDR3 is TGCGCCAGCAGTGAGAGGGGACAGGGAGGCCCGAACACCGGGGAGCTGTTTTTT. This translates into CASSERGQGGPNTGELFF.

The CDR3 nucleotides read TGTGCCAGCAGCTTAACAGGGGGCCGGAGATATGGAAACACCATATATTTT. Encoded protein: CASSLTGGRRYGNTIYF. This rearrangement joins TRBV7-9 to TRBJ1-3; the match to TRBD1 covers 9 bases. This CDR3 has 17 residues. The germline CDR1 and CDR2 sequences are SEHNR and FQNEAQ (reference sequence). The trim removed 2 bases at V and 3 bases at J, leaving 8 bases unmatched.

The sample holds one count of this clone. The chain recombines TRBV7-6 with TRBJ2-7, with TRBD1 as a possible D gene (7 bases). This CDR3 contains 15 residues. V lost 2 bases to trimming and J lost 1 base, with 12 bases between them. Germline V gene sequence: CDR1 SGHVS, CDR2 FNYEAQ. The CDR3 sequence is CASSLTRGESYEQYF. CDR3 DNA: TGTGCCAGCAGCTTAACCAGGGGGGAGTCCTACGAGCAGTACTTC.

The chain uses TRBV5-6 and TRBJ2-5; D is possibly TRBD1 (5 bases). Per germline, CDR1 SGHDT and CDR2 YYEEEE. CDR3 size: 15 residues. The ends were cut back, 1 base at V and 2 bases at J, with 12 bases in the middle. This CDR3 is CASSLFPGQQETQYF. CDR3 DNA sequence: TGTGCCAGCAGCTTGTTCCCAGGGCAGCAAGAGACCCAGTACTTC.

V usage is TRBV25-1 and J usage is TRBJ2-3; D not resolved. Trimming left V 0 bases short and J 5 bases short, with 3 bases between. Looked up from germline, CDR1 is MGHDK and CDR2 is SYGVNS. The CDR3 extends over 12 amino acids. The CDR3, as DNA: TGTGCCAGCAGTGAATACGTAGATACGCAGTATTTT. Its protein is CASSEYVDTQYF.

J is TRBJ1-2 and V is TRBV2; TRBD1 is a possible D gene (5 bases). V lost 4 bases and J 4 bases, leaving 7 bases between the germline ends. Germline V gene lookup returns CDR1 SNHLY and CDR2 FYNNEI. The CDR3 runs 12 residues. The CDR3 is CASSGTTYGYTF. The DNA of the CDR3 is TGTGCCAGCAGTGGGACAACCTATGGCTACACCTTC.

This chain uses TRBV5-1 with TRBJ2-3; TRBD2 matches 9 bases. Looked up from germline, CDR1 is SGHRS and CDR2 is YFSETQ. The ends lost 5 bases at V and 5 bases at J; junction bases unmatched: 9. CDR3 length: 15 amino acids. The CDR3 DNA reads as TGCGCCAGCAGTCCCATAGCGGGAGACGTAGATACGCAGTATTTT. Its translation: CASSPIAGDVDTQYF.

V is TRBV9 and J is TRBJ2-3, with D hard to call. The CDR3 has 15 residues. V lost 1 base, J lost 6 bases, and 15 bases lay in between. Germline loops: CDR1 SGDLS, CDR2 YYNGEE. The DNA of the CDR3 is TGTGCCAGCAGCGTATCCTGGCAGCCCGGGGATACGCAGTATTTT. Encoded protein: CASSVSWQPGDTQYF.

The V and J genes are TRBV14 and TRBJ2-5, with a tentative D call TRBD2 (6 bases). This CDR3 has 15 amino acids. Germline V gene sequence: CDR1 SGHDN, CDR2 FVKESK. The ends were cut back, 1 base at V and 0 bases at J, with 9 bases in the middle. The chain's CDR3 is CASSQVGDYQETQYF. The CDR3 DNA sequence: TGTGCCAGCAGCCAAGTCGGGGACTACCAAGAGACCCAGTACTTC.